This T cell receptor beta chain emerged from a study of Ad26.COV2.S vaccination and SARS-CoV-2 variants. Study as a whole: The COV1001 Ad26.COV2.S trial arm included the donor. Intramuscularly, Ad26.COV2.S was given either once or twice, 56 days apart. Findings and caveats of the study: For non-spike TCRs, breadth in vaccine recipients resembled that in placebo recipients. An underestimation of total T cell responses may have resulted from the TCR breadth and depth analyses.

Treatment reported: roughly 18 received Ad26.COV2.S at low or high dose, single or two shots; 5 received placebo; per-sample allocation not given. Sampling was done on day 63 after the first vaccine or placebo injection. A remark on this clone: Antigen specificity is unknown.

Germline lookup yields CDR1 SGHRS and CDR2 YFSETQ. The length of the CDR3 is 13 residues. Trimming pared 8 bases from V and 2 bases from J, leaving 10 bases between. TCRdb's table, derived via immunoSEQ multiplex PCR, lists solely in-frame clones and lacks some. Of around 380,000 clones listed, around nine tenths are singletons. Source: peripheral blood, taken in a trial of Ad26.COV2.S vaccine versus placebo. The TCR comes from a person between 18 and 65 years old who received the Ad26.COV2.S COVID-19 vaccine or a placebo. The chain has TRBV5-1 and TRBJ2-2; D uncertain. The CDR3 protein is CASAETNTGELFF. The CDR3 bases are TGCGCCAGTGCAGAAACAAACACCGGGGAGCTGTTTTTT.